This T cell receptor (beta chain) was profiled in a study of control samples from healthy donors and cancer patients. Clones were read by immunoSEQ multiplex PCR, and TCRdb kept only the in-frame ones, dropping some. Of about 410,000 clones in the sample, 75% to 95% were seen once. This CDR3 comprises 13 residues. Germline CDR1 SGHNT, CDR2 YENEEA. V lost 5 bases to trimming and J lost 3 bases, with 10 bases between them. The sample taken for sequencing was PBMCs. V gene TRBV11-3 combines with J gene TRBJ1-1; the D is unclear. This TCR derives from a man aged 40-50 years with head and neck cancer. This CDR3 reads CASSPAGDTEAFF. The CDR3 DNA sequence: TGTGCCAGCAGCCCCGCAGGTGACACTGAAGCTTTCTTT.